Below, 8 T cell receptor beta chains from the same sample are listed, as sequenced in a study of blood T cell repertoires in COVID-19. The protocol was immunoSEQ multiplex PCR, while the TCRdb copy is restricted to in-frame clones and leaves out a portion. The sample contains 150,000 to 200,000 clones, 80% to 90% of which appear only once. Sequenced input: PBMCs or T cells enriched from blood (not recorded which). Receptors were obtained from a man in his fifties or sixties who had recovered from COVID-19.

The rearrangement joins TRBV28 to TRBJ1-5; D remains unclear. Germline lookup yields CDR1 MDHEN and CDR2 SYDVKM. V was cut by 8 bases and J by 2 bases, with 13 bases left in between. CDR3 length equals 14 residues. The CDR3 DNA reads TGTGCCAGCGAAACGGCCGAGGGCAATCAGCCCCAGCATTTT. It yields the protein CASETAEGNQPQHF.

The rearrangement uses TRBV7-9 and TRBJ1-3, with D unresolved. Germline CDR1 is SEHNR and CDR2 is FQNEAQ (reference sequence). Between the trimmed V and J ends, which lost 1 base and 0 bases, there was a span of 10 bases. The CDR3 totals 16 residues. In DNA, the CDR3 is TGTGCCAGCAGCTTAGATTCGGGGTTCTCTGGAAACACCATATATTTT. It yields the protein CASSLDSGFSGNTIYF.

CDR3 region: CASSPRRTSGGAGEQFF. The CDR3 DNA is TGTGCCAGCAGCCCCCGGAGAACTAGCGGGGGGGCGGGTGAGCAGTTCTTC. V and J are TRBV7-9 and TRBJ2-1, with TRBD2 matching 13 bases. V gave up 5 bases and J gave up 9 bases; unmatched junction bases: 13. This CDR3 region has 17 residues. Germline assignment: CDR1 SEHNR and CDR2 FQNEAQ (reference sequence).

The rearrangement uses TRBV7-8 and TRBJ2-6; 10 bases are a match to TRBD1. The CDR3 is 18 amino acids. V lost 0 bases and J lost 2; bases outside the gene matches: 4. Germline CDR1 reads SGHVS; CDR2 reads FQNEAQ. The CDR3 loop reads CASSLAGTGEAGANVLTF. The CDR3 DNA is TGTGCCAGCAGCTTAGCTGGGACAGGGGAGGCTGGGGCCAACGTCCTGACTTTC.

This clone has a handful of counts. The chain carries TRBV30 and TRBJ2-5; D might be TRBD1 (5 bases). Germline CDR1 and CDR2: GTSNPN and SVGIG (reference sequence). The CDR3 has 15 residues. Between the trimmed V and J ends, which lost 0 bases and 0 bases, there was a span of 11 bases. CDR3: CAWSVPRVYQETQYF. Here the CDR3 DNA reads TGTGCCTGGAGTGTACCCAGGGTTTACCAAGAGACCCAGTACTTC.

This chain connects TRBV27 to TRBJ1-3, with unresolved D. Germline CDR1 and CDR2: MNHEY and SMNVEV (reference sequence). The CDR3 runs 14 residues. V was cut by 5 bases and J by 1 base, with 9 bases left in between. CDR3 in DNA: TGTGCCAGCAGTGCGGCGGGGTCTGGAAACACCATATATTTT. Translation gives CASSAAGSGNTIYF.

The V call is TRBV19, the J call TRBJ2-7, with D perhaps matching TRBD2 (7 bases). The CDR3 totals 13 residues. Germline CDR1 LNHDA, CDR2 SQIVND (reference sequence). With 2 bases removed from V and 5 bases from J, the gap between germline ends came to 10 bases. The CDR3 nucleotides are TGTGCCAGTAGTATACGGGGGGCGAACGAGCAGTACTTC. Its protein is CASSIRGANEQYF.

V gene TRBV5-4 combines with J gene TRBJ2-1; D might be TRBD2 (5 bases). Trimming took off 0 bases at V and 10 bases at J, with 20 bases between the two ends. Germline lookup yields CDR1 SGHNT and CDR2 YYREEE (reference sequence). This CDR3 has 16 amino acids. The CDR3: CASSLDPLATVYEQFF. The CDR3 nucleotides are TGTGCCAGCAGCTTGGATCCTCTAGCAACGGTTTACGAGCAGTTCTTC.